One T cell receptor (beta chain) is described in this entry. Treatment noted: over 15 received Ad26.COV2.S at low or high dose, single or two shots; five or six received placebo; per-sample allocation not given. Day 63 following the first vaccine or placebo injection was when the samples were taken. An Ad26 vector expressing Wuhan-strain SARS-CoV-2 spike served as the vaccine. V lost 4 bases and J lost 15, with 10 bases in between. The CDR3 is 11 amino acids. Germline lookup yields CDR1 ENHRY and CDR2 SYGVKD. This record comes from a study of Ad26.COV2.S vaccination and SARS-CoV-2 variants. On the study more broadly: The authors gave Ad26.COV2.S intramuscularly, either once or twice 56 days apart.

Measured with immunoSEQ multiplex PCR; TCRdb has only the in-frame clones, and not every one. This table has about 410,000 clones, 70% to 90% appearing once. The chain links TRBV10-3 to TRBJ1-6; D gene ambiguous. The sequence derives from a person between 18 and 65 years old who received the Ad26.COV2.S COVID-19 vaccine or a placebo. This specimen consisted of peripheral blood, obtained in a trial of Ad26.COV2.S vaccine versus placebo. The DNA for the CDR3 is TGTGCCATCAGTGTAGGGATGCGCCTCCACTTT. Protein sequence: CAISVGMRLHF.